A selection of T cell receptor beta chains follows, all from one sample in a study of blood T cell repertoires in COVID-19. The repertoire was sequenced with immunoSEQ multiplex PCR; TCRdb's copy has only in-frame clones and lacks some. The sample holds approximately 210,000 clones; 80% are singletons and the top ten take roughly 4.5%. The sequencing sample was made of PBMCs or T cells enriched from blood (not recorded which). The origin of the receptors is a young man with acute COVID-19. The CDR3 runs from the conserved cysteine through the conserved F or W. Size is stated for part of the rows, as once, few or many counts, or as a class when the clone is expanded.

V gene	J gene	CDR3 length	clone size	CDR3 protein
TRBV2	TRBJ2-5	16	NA	CASSGTSGGPGETQYF
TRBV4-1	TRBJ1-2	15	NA	CASSPQTGGWGGYTF
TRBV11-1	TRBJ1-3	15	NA	CASSAGGPYGNTIYF
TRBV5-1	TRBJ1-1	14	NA	CASSLAQAKPEAFF
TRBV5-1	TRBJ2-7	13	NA	CASSLRGSYEQYF
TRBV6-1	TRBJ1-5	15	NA	CASSDPDRGRQPQHF
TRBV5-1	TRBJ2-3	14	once	CASRDAGSTDTQYF
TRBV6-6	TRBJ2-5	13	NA	CASSRTVEETQYF
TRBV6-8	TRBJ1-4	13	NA	CARLARGREKLFF
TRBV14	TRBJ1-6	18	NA	CASSHGQGATSYNSPLHF
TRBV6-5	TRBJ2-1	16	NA	CASSYSRGDGYNEQFF
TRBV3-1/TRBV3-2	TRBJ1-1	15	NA	CASSQVSLGRTEAFF
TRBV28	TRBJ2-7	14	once	CASIAGTGVYEQYF
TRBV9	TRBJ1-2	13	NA	CASSHTGNYGYTF
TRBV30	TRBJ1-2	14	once	CAWKNRGAIYGYTF
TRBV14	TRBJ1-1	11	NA	CASSHGIEAFF
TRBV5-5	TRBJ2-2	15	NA	CASSLRTATPVELFF
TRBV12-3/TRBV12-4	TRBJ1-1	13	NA	CASSQGQHTEAFF
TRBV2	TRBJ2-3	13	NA	CASRERVTDTQYF
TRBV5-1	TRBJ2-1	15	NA	CASRETGTRLNEQFF
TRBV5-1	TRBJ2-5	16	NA	CASSAPDRGPQETQYF
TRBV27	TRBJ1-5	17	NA	CASSPLTLRGTNQPQHF
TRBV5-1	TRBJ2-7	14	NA	CASSLASYSYEQYF
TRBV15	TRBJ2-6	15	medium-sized	CATSRDNSGANVLTF